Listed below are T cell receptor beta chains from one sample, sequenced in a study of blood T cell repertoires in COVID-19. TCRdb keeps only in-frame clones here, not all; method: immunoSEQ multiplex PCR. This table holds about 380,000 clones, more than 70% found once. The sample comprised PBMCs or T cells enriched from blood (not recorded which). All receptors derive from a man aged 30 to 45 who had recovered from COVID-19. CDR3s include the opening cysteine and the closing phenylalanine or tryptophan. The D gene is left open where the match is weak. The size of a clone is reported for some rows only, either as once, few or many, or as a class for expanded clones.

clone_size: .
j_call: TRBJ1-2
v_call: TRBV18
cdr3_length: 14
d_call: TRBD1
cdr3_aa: CASSGTDPRDGYTF
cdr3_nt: TGTGCCAGCTCCGGGACAGACCCGAGGGATGGCTACACCTTC

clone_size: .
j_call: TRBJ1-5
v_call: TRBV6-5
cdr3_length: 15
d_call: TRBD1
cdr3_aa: CASSLNRGKDQPQHF
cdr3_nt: TGTGCCAGCAGCCTCAACAGGGGGAAGGATCAGCCCCAGCATTTT

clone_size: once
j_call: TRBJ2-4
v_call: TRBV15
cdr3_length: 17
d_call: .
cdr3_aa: CATSRGSGLLAKNIQYF
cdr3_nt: TGTGCCACCAGCAGAGGGTCCGGTCTCTTAGCCAAAAACATTCAGTACTTC

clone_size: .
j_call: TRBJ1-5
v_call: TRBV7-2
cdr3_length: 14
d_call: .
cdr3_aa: CASSPGVLYQPQHF
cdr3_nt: TGTGCCAGCAGTCCGGGGGTACTATATCAGCCCCAGCATTTT

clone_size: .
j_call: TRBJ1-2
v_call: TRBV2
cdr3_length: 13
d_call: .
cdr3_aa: CASIHQGMQGYTF
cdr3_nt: TGTGCCAGCATCCATCAGGGGATGCAAGGCTACACCTTC

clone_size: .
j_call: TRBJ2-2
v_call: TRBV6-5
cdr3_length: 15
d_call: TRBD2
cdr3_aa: CASNRLAGNTGELFF
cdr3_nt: TGTGCCAGCAACCGACTAGCGGGGAACACCGGGGAGCTGTTTTTT

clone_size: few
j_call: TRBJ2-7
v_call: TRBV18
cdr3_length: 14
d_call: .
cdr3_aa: CASSPADRDYEQYF
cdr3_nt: TGTGCCAGCTCACCAGCCGACAGAGACTACGAGCAGTACTTC

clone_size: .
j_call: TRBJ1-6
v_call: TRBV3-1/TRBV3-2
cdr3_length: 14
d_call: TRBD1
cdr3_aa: CASSQGQGASPLHF
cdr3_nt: TGTGCCAGCAGCCAAGGACAGGGGGCCTCACCCCTCCACTTT

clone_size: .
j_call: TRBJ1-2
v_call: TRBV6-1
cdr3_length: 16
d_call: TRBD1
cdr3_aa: CASSEDRGAPYYGYTF
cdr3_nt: TGTGCCAGCAGTGAAGACAGGGGAGCCCCCTACTATGGCTACACCTTC

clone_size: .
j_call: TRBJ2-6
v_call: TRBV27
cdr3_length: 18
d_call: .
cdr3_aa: CASSLTPPQGSGANVLTF
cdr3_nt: TGTGCCAGCAGTTTAACGCCCCCACAGGGATCCGGGGCCAACGTCCTGACTTTC

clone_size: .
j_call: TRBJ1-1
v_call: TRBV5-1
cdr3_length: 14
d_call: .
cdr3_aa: CASSLGGLNTEAFF
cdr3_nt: TGCGCCAGCAGCTTGGGGGGGCTGAACACTGAAGCTTTCTTT

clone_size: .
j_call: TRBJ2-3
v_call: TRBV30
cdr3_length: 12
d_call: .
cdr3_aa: CAASGSPYTQYF
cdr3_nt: TGTGCTGCCTCGGGGTCTCCTTATACGCAGTATTTT

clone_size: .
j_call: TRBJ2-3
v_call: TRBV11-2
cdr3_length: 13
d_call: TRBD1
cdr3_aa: CACGQGAGDTQYF
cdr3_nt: TGTGCCTGCGGACAGGGGGCAGGGGATACGCAGTATTTT

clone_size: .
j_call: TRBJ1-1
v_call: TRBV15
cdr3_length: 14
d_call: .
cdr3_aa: CATSRDSGNTEAFF
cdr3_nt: TGTGCCACCAGCAGAGATTCAGGGAACACTGAAGCTTTCTTT

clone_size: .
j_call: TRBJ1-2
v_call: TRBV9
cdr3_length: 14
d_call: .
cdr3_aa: CASSDMQTNYGYTF
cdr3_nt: TGTGCCAGCAGCGATATGCAGACTAACTATGGCTACACCTTC

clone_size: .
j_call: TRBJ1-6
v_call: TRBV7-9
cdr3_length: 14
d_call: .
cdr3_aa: CASSIDSLNSPLHF
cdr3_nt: TGTGCCAGCAGCATAGACAGCCTTAATTCACCCCTCCACTTT

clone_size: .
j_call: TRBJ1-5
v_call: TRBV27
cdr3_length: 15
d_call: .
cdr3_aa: CASSLFLGSTQPQHF
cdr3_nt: TGTGCCAGCAGTTTATTCTTGGGCAGTACCCAGCCCCAGCATTTT

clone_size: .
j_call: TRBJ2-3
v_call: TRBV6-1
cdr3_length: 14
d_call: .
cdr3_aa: CASSDGPGTDTQYF
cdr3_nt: TGTGCCAGCAGTGATGGGCCAGGGACAGATACGCAGTATTTT

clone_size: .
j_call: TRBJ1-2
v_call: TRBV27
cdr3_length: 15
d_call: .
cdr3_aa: CASVENGQLNYGYTF
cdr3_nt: TGTGCCAGCGTAGAGAATGGGCAACTCAACTATGGCTACACCTTC

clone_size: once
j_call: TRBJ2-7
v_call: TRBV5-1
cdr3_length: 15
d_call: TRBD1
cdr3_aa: CASSGWTGAVGEQYF
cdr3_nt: TGCGCCAGCAGCGGTTGGACAGGGGCAGTGGGCGAGCAGTACTTC

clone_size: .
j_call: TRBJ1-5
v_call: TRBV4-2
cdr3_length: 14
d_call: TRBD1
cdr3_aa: CASSPGQGNQPQHF
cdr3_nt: TGTGCCAGCAGCCCCGGACAGGGTAATCAGCCCCAGCATTTT

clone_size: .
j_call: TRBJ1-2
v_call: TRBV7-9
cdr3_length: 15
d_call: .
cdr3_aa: CASSLQRLSNYGYTF
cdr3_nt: TGTGCCAGCAGCCTTCAGAGGCTTTCTAACTATGGCTACACCTTC

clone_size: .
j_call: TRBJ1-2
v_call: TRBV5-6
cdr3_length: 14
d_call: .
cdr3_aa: CASSTDPPNYGYTF
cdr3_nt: TGTGCCAGCAGTACAGACCCGCCTAACTATGGCTACACCTTC

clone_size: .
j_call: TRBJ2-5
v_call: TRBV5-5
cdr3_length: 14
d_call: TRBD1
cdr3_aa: CASSIGQGRETQYF
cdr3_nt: TGTGCCAGCAGTATAGGACAGGGTCGGGAGACCCAGTACTTC

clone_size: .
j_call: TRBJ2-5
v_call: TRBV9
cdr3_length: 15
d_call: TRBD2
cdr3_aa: CASSVGGGGTETQYF
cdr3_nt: TGTGCCAGCAGCGTTGGCGGGGGGGGAACGGAGACCCAGTACTTC

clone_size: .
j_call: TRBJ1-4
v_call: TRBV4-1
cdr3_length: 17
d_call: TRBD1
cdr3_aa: CASSQTPRTGSNEKLFF
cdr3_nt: TGCGCCAGCAGCCAGACTCCCCGGACAGGGTCTAATGAAAAACTGTTTTTT

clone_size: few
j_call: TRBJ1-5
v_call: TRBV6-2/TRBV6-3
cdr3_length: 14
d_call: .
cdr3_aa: CASSPSGGNQPQHF
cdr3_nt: TGTGCCAGCAGCCCCTCGGGGGGCAATCAGCCCCAGCATTTT

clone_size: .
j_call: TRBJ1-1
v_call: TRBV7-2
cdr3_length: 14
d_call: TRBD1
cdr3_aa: CASSFRGRRTEAFF
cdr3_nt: TGTGCCAGCAGCTTCAGGGGGCGTAGGACTGAAGCTTTCTTT

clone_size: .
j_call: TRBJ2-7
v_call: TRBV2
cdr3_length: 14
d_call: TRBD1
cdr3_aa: CASSEGTGSYEQYF
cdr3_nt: TGTGCCAGCAGTGAGGGGACAGGGTCCTACGAGCAGTACTTC

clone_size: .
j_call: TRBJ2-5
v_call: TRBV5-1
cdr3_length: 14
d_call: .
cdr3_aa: CASSLELGWETQYF
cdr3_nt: TGCGCCAGCAGCTTGGAACTGGGCTGGGAGACCCAGTACTTC

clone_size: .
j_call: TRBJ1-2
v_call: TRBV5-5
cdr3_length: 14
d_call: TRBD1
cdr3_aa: CASSPATGMYGYTF
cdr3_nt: TGTGCCAGCAGCCCGGCGACAGGGATGTATGGCTACACCTTC

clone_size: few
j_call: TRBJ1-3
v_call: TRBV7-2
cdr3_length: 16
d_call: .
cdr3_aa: CASSLSEGPAGNTIYF
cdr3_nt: TGTGCCAGCAGCTTAAGTGAGGGTCCCGCCGGAAACACCATATATTTT

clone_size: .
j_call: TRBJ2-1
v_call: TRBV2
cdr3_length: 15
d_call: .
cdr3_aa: CASSERGDSYNEQFF
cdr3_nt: TGTGCCAGCAGTGAAAGGGGGGACAGTTACAATGAGCAGTTCTTC

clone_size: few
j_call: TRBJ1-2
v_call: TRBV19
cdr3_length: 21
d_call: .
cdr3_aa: CASSTPTEGGYQYFWNYGYTF
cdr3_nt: TGTGCCAGTAGTACCCCGACAGAAGGGGGTTACCAATATTTTTGGAACTATGGCTACACCTTC

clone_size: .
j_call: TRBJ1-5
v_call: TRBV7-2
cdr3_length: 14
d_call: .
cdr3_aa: CASSYHPVGQPQHF
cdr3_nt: TGTGCCAGCAGCTATCACCCAGTGGGCCAGCCCCAGCATTTT

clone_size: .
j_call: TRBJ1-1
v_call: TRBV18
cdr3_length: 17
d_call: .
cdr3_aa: CASSPPDLAGMNTEAFF
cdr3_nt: TGTGCCAGCTCACCACCGGATCTCGCGGGGATGAACACTGAAGCTTTCTTT

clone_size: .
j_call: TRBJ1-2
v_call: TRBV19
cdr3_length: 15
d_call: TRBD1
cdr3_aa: CASSTTGKANYGYTF
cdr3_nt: TGTGCCAGTAGTACGACAGGGAAAGCTAACTATGGCTACACCTTC

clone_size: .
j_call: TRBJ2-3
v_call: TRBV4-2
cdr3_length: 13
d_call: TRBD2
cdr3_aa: CASSQDKRGGQYF
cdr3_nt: TGTGCCAGCAGCCAAGATAAGCGGGGGGGGCAGTATTTT

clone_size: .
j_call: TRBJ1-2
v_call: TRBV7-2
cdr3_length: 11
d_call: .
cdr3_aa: CASSPGKGYTF
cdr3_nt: TGTGCCAGCAGCCCAGGGAAGGGCTACACCTTC

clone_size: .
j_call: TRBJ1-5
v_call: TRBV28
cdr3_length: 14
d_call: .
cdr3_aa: CASSLLHRDQPQHF
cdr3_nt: TGTGCCAGCAGTTTACTTCATCGGGATCAGCCCCAGCATTTT

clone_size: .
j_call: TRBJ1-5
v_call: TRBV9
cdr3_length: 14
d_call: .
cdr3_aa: CASSVGQGGQPQHF
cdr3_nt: TGTGCCAGCAGCGTAGGGCAGGGTGGCCAGCCCCAGCATTTT

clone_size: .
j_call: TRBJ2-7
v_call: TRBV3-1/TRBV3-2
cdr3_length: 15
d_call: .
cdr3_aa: CASSQDAGAPYEQYF
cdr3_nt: TGTGCCAGCAGCCAAGATGCGGGGGCACCCTACGAGCAGTACTTC

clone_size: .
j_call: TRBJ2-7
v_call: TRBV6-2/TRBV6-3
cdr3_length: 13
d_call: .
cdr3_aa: CASSSGDISRQYF
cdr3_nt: TGTGCCAGCAGTTCCGGGGACATTTCGAGGCAGTACTTC

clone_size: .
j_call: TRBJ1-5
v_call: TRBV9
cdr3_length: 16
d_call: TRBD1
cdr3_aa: CASSPGGTGGNQPQHF
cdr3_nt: TGTGCCAGCAGCCCCGGGGGGACAGGCGGCAATCAGCCCCAGCATTTT

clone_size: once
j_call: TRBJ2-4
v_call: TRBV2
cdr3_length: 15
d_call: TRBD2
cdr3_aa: CASSEEAGGVNIQYF
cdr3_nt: TGTGCCAGCAGTGAAGAGGCGGGGGGGGTCAACATTCAGTACTTC

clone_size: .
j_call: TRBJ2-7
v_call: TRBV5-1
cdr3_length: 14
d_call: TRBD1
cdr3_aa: CASRGTGVSYEQYF
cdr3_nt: TGCGCCAGCAGAGGGACAGGGGTCTCCTACGAGCAGTACTTC

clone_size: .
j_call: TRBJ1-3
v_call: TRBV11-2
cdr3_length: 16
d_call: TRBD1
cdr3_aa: CASSLQGAASGNTIYF
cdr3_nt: TGTGCCAGCAGCCTACAGGGGGCGGCCTCTGGAAACACCATATATTTT

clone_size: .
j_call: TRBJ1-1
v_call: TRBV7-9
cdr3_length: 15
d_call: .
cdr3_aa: CASSLSQTRNTEAFF
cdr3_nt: TGTGCCAGCAGCTTAAGTCAGACTAGGAACACTGAAGCTTTCTTT

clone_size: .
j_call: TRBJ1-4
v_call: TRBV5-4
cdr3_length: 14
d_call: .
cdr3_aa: CASSIRGSDEKLFF
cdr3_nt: TGTGCCAGCAGTATCAGGGGAAGCGATGAAAAACTGTTTTTT

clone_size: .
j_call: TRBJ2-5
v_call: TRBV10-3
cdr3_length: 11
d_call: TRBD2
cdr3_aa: CAISGGETQYF
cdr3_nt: TGTGCCATCTCGGGGGGGGAGACCCAGTACTTC

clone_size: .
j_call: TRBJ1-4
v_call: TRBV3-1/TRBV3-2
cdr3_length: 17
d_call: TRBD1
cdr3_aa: CASSPVPGQGWDEKLFF
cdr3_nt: TGTGCCAGCAGCCCGGTCCCGGGACAGGGGTGGGATGAAAAACTGTTTTTT

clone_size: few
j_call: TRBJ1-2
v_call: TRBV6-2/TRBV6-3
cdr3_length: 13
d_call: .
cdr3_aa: CASSYEGVGGYTF
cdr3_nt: TGTGCCAGCAGTTACGAGGGGGTAGGTGGCTACACCTTC

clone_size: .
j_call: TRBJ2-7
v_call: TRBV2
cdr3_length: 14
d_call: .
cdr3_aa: CASSEYQQDGGQYF
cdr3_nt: TGTGCCAGCAGTGAATACCAACAGGACGGTGGGCAGTACTTC

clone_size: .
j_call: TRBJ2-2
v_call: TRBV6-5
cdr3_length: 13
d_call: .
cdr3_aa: CASSPRITGELFF
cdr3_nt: TGTGCCAGCAGTCCTAGAATTACCGGGGAGCTGTTTTTT

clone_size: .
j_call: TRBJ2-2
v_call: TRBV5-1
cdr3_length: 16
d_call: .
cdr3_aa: CASSELTKGDTGELFF
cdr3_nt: TGCGCCAGCAGCGAACTTACCAAGGGGGACACCGGGGAGCTGTTTTTT

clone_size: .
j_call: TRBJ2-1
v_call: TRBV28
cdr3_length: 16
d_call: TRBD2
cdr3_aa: CASSFSGLATYNEQFF
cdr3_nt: TGTGCCAGCAGTTTTAGCGGACTAGCGACGTACAATGAGCAGTTCTTC

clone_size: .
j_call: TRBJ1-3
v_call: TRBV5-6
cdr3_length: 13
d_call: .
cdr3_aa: CASSLVSGNTIYF
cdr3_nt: TGTGCCAGCAGCTTGGTTTCGGGAAACACCATATATTTT